This section outlines one T cell receptor beta chain sequence together with its context. This clone came up a few times. Its antigen is unknown. No much larger clonotype is one base removed from it; base qualities were not supplied. These data belong to a study of blood T cell repertoires in COVID-19 (dated by TCRdb to about 2020). Broadly, across the study: The collaborator samples originated in the United States, Italy and Spain and spanned the acute and convalescent phases of COVID-19. Sample metadata almost always included a de-identified subject ID, COVID-19 status, age in years and sex. Samples came from the ongoing ImmuneRACE study (first 160 participants) plus 1,254 subjects from 6 global collaborators. The prospective study material was composed of cDNA or gDNA derived from T cells, B-cell-depleted T cells, or PBMCs. The repertoires were made available in a free public database intended to serve as a resource for research on the immune response to SARS-CoV-2. Where HLA class I and class II types were available, the types were taken from metadata supplied by the sample provider, not from assay-based typing. Deeply sampled blood TCRbeta repertoires from subjects exposed to, actively infected with, or recovered from COVID-19 were included in the dataset.

Another Seattle source contributed samples from volunteer blood donors who had recovered from COVID-19. Each collaborating institution followed its own protocols to collect whole blood in K2EDTA tubes. For TCRbeta analysis, collaborators shipped samples as frozen whole blood, isolated PBMCs, or DNA extracted from either of those sample types. The immunoSEQ Assay, a bias-controlled multiplex PCR, was used to amplify TCRbeta CDR3 regions from genomic DNA. The study's processing was this. The number of nucleated cells in each sample was estimated by amplification of reference gene primers within the assay. To quantify the absolute abundance of each unique TCRbeta CDR3 rearrangement, sequence reads were collapsed and filtered. For each sample, productive Simpson clonality was calculated as the square root of Simpson's diversity index over productive rearrangements. TCRdb's version of the immuneACCESS table is confined to in-frame rearrangements and falls short of the full clone set. An unresolved V gene accounts for under half of the shortfall where checked; the remainder is of unknown origin. V and J calls and clone size are given by that table; D and trimming were obtained from the DNA. This sample is represented by some 240,000 clones; over 80% of them were singletons. Of the sample, 1.5% to 1.9% is held by the ten largest clones.

On the study overall, not on this receptor specifically: The amount of clinical and demographic metadata varied by source and participant and was provided uncurated.

The CDR3 measures 15 amino acids from cysteine to phenylalanine. Kept here is only the CDR3 DNA, which spans 45 bases and is read in frame from base 1. Trimming removed 4 bases from V and 0 bases from J; the gene matches leave 6 bases unexplained. The CDR1 and CDR2 encoded by the germline V gene are LGHNA and YNFKEQ. This chain joins TRBV4-2 to TRBJ2-7; 7 bases in the middle match TRBD1. Sequenced input: peripheral blood. This clonotype originated in a woman in her forties who had recovered from COVID-19. The DNA sequence reads TGTGCCAGCAGCCCTATGGGGGACAGCTCCTACGAGCAGTACTTC. This translates into CASSPMGDSSYEQYF.